The following is a T cell receptor beta chain sequence with its context. Its target is unknown. The sample contains more than one DNA sequence encoding this CDR3. Deletions cut 3 bases from V and 1 base from J, with 6 bases between. Looked up from germline, CDR1 is MNHNY and CDR2 is SVGAGI (reference sequence). The CDR3 covers 13 residues. This sample stems from a study of shared clonotypes between healthy human individuals. About the research overall: Those who served as donors were two women and three men between the ages of 18 and 49. Overall study findings and caveats: Researchers sampled only blood; tissue repertoires likely differ.

Libraries were prepared by immunoSEQ multiplex PCR; TCRdb keeps only in-frame clonotypes and omits some of them. There are millions of clones in the sample; about 92% occur only once, and roughly 0.15% lies in the top ten. Each of the donors was a healthy adult who was HIV-negative and had not had a recent acute infection or vaccination. The donor cohort consisted entirely of Caucasian adults residing in Nashville, Tennessee. The TCR was taken from a man between 18 and 29 years old in good health. Sequencing input: naive CD4+ T cells sorted from blood. This sample's subset: CD45RA+ positively selected. The chain is built from TRBV6-6 and TRBJ1-1; unclear D gene. The CDR3 DNA reads as TGTGCCAGCAGTTATTCGGAGAACACTGAAGCTTTCTTT. This encodes CASSYSENTEAFF.